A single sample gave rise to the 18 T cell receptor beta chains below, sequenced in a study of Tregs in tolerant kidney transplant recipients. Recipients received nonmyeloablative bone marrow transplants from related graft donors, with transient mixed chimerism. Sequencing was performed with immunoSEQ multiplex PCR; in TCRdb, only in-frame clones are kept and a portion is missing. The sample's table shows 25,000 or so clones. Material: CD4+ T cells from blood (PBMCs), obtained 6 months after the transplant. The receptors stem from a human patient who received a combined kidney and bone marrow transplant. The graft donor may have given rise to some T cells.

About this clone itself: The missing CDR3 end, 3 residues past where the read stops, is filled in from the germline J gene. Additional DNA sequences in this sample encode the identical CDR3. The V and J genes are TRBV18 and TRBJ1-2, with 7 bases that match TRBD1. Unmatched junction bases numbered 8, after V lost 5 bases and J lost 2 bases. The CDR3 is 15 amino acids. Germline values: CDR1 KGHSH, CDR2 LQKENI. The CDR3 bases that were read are TGTGCCAGCTCATTGGGACAGTTCCTCAACTATGGC. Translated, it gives CASSLGQFLNYG. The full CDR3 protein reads CASSLGQFLNYGYTF. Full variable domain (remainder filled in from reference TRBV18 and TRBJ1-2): NAGVMQNPRHLVRRRGQEARLRCSPMKGHSHVYWYRQLPEEGLKFMVYLQKENIIDESGMPKERFSAEFPKEGPSILRIQQVVRGDSAAYFCASSLGQFLNYGYTFGSGTRLTVV.

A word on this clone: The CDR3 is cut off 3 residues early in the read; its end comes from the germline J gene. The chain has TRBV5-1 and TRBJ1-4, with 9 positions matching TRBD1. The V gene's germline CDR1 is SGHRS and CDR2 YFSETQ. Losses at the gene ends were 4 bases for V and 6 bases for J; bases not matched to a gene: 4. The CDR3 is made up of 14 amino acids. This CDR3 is CASSRGQGYEKLFF. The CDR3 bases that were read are TGCGCCAGCAGCCGGGGACAGGGCTATGAAAAA.

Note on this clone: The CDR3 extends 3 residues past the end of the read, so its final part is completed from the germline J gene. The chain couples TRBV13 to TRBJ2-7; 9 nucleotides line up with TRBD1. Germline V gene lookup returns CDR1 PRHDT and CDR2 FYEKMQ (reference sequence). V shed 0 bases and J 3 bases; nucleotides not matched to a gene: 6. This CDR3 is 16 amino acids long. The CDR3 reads CASSLGGQGSVYEQYF. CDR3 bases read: TGTGCCAGCAGCTTAGGCGGACAGGGGAGTGTCTACGAG. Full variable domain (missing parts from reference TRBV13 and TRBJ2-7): AAGVIQSPRHLIKEKRETATLKCYPIPRHDTVYWYQQGPGQDPQFLISFYEKMQSDKGSIPDRFSAQQFSDYHSELNMSSLELGDSALYFCASSLGGQGSVYEQYFGPGTRLTVT.

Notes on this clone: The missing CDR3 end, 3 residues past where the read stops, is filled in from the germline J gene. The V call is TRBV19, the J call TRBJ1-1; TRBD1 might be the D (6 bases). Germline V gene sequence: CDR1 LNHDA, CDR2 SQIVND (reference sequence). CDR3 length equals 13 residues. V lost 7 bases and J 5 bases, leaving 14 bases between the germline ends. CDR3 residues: CASTRRGMTEAFF. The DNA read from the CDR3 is TGTGCCAGTACCCGTAGGGGGATGACTGAA. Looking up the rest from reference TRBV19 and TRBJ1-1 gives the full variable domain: DGGITQSPKYLFRKEGQNVTLSCEQNLNHDAMYWYRQDPGQGLRLIYYSQIVNDFQKGDIAEGYSVSREKKESFPLTVTSAQKNPTAFYLCASTRRGMTEAFFGQGTRLTVV.

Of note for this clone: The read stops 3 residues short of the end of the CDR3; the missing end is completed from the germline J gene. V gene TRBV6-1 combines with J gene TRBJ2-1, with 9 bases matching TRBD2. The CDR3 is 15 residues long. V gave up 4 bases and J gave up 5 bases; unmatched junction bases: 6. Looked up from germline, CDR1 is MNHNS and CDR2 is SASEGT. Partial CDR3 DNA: TGTGCCAGCAGTGGCCTCGAGCGGGGGGACAATGAG. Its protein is CASSGLERGDNE. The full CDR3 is CASSGLERGDNEQFF.

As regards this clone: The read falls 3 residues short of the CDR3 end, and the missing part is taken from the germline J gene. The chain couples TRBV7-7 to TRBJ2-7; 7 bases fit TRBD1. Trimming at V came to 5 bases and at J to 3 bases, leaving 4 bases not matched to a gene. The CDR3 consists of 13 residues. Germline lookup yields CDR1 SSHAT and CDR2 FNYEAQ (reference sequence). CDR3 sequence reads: CASSIRQGYEQYF. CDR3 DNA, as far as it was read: TGTGCCAGCAGCATCCGACAGGGCTACGAG.

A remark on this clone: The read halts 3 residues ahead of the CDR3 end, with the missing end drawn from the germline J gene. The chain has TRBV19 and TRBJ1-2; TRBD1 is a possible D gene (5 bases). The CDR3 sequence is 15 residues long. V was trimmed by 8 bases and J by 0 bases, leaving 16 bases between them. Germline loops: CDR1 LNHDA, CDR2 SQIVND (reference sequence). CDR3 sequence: CASSEQGLANYGYTF. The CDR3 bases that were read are TGTGCCAGTTCTGAGCAGGGCCTAGCTAACTATGGC.

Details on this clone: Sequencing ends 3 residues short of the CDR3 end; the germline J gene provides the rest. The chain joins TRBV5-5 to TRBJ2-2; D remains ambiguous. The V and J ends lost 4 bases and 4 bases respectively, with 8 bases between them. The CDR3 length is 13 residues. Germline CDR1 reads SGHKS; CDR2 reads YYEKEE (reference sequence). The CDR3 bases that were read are TGTGCCAGCAGCCATCGACTCACCGGGGAG. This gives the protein CASSHRLTGE. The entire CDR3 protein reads CASSHRLTGELFF.

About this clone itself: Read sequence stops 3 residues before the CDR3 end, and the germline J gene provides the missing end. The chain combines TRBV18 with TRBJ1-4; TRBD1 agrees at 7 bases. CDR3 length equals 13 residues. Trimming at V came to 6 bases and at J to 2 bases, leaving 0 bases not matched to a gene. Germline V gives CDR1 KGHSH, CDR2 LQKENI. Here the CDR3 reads CASSDRTNEKLFF. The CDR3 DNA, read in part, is TGTGCCAGCTCGGACAGGACTAATGAAAAA.

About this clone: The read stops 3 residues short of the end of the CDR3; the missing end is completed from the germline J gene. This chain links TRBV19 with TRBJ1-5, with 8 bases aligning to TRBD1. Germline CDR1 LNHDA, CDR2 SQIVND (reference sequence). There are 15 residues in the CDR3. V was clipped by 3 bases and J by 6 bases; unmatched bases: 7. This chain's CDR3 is CASSIGQGAIQPQHF. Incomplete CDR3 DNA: TGTGCCAGTAGTATTGGGCAGGGGGCAATTCAGCCC.

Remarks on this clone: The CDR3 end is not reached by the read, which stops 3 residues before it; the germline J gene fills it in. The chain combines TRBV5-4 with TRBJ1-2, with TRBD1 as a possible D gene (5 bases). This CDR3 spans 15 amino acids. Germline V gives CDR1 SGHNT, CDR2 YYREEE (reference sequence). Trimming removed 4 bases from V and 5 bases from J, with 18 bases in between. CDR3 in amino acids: CASSQNGRALYGYTF. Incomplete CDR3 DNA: TGTGCCAGCAGCCAGAACGGCAGGGCGCTTTATGGC.

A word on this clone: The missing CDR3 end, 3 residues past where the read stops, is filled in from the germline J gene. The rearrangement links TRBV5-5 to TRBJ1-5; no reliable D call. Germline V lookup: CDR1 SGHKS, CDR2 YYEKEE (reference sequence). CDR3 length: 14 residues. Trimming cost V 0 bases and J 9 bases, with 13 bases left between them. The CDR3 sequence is CASSLAAAGTPQHF. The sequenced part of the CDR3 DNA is TGTGCCAGCAGCTTGGCCGCGGCGGGCACGCCC.

CDR3 bases read: TGTGCCAGCAGTGAAGTTGGCAGGGGAGTCTATGGC. This sequence encodes CASSEVGRGVYG. The whole CDR3 sequence is CASSEVGRGVYGYTF. The chain couples TRBV6-1 to TRBJ1-2; TRBD1 might be the D (6 bases). The CDR3 is cut off 3 residues early in the read; its end comes from the germline J gene. V was cut by 1 base and J by 4 bases, with 13 bases left in between. In germline, CDR1 is MNHNS, CDR2 SASEGT. The CDR3 length is 15 residues.

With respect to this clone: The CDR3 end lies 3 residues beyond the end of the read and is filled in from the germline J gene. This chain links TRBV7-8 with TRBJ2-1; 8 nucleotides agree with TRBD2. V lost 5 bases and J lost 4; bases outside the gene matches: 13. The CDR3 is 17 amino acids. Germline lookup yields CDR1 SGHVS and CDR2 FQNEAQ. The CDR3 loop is CASSIRLASGPYNEQFF. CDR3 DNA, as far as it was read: TGTGCCAGCAGCATACGGTTGGCTAGCGGGCCGTACAATGAG. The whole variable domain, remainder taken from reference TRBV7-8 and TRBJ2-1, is GAGVSQSPRYKVAKRGQDVALRCDPISGHVSLFWYQQALGQGPEFLTYFQNEAQLDKSGLPSDRFFAERPEGSVSTLKIQRTQQEDSAVYLCASSIRLASGPYNEQFFGPGTRLTVL.

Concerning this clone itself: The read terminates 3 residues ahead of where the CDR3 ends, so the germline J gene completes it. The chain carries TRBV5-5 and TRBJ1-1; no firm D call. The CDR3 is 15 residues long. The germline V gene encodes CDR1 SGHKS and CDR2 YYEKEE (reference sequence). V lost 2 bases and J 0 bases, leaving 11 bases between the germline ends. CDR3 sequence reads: CASSLLGLVNTEAFF. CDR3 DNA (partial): TGTGCCAGCAGCTTACTAGGGTTGGTGAACACTGAA.

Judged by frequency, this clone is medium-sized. Incomplete CDR3 DNA: TGCAGCGTTGAAACAGGGGGGGCCAAAAACATT. Amino acid sequence: CSVETGGAKNI. In full, the CDR3 is CSVETGGAKNIQYF. The chain employs TRBV29-1 and TRBJ2-4; TRBD1 agrees at 8 bases. The read ends 3 residues before the CDR3 terminus; that terminus is restored from the germline J gene. CDR1 and CDR2 (germline): SQVTM, ANQGSEA. Trimming cost V 2 bases and J 1 base; bases outside gene matches: 1. The CDR3 length is 14 residues.

CDR3 bases read: TGTGCCAGCAGCACCCAAGTTAGGGCCGGGGAG. It specifies CASSTQVRAGE. The full CDR3 is CASSTQVRAGELFF. This rearrangement joins TRBV7-9 to TRBJ2-2; D gene unclear. The read ends 3 residues before the CDR3 terminus; that terminus is restored from the germline J gene. This CDR3 spans 14 amino acids. The V gene's germline CDR1 is SEHNR and CDR2 FQNEAQ (reference sequence). V lost 5 bases, J lost 6 bases, and 13 bases lay in between.

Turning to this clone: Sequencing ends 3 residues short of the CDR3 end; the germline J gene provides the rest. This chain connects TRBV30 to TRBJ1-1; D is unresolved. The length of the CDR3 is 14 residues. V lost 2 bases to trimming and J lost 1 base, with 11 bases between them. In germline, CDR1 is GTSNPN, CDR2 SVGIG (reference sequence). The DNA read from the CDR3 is TGTGCCTGGAGTAAACAGACACCGAACACTGAA. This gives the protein CAWSKQTPNTE. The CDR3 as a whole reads CAWSKQTPNTEAFF.